These T cell receptor beta chains were read from a single sample in a study of T-cell reconstitution after alpha-beta-depleted transplantation in children. TCRdb processed the PCR reads anew with MiXCR; each CDR3 protein has one entry. Among about 250,000 distinct CDR3 sequences, roughly a quarter were seen once, and the ten largest hold 4% to 5.5%. This specimen consisted of PBMCs, mostly from graft donor cells, obtained 360 days after TCRalphabeta/CD19-depleted stem cell transplant. The receptors were gathered from a female patient aged 2-9 years who had a stem cell transplant for congenital amegakaryocytic thrombocytopenia, so the T cells may come from the graft donor. The CDR3 runs from the conserved cysteine through the conserved F or W. D genes are given only for firm matches. Size is stated for part of the rows, as once, few or many counts, or as a class when the clone is expanded.

V gene	D gene	J gene	clone size	CDR3 DNA	CDR3 protein
TRBV12-3/TRBV12-4	TRBD2	TRBJ2-3	.	TGTGCCAGCAGTTTAGGAAGAGCGGGAGATCTAGATACGCAGTATTTT	CASSLGRAGDLDTQYF
TRBV20-1	.	TRBJ2-6	few	TGCAGTGCTAGAGATAGATGGTGGAGCTCTGGGGCCAACGTCCTGACTTTC	CSARDRWWSSGANVLTF
TRBV21-1	.	TRBJ1-1	few	TGTGCCAGCAGCAAACCTGACACCTTGAACACTGAAGCTTTCTTT	CASSKPDTLNTEAFF
TRBV7-6	.	TRBJ1-3	few	TGTGCCAGCAGCTTAGCTGGACCTGGAAACACCATATATTTT	CASSLAGPGNTIYF
TRBV12-3/TRBV12-4	.	TRBJ2-5	few	TGTGCCAGCAGTTCCAATGTGGGGAGGGAGACCCAGTACTTC	CASSSNVGRETQYF
TRBV29-1	.	TRBJ2-3	many	TGCAGCGGAAGGACAGATACGCAGTATTTT	CSGRTDTQYF
TRBV7-2	.	TRBJ2-5	.	TGTGCCAGCAGCCCCGACAGTCAATGGGAGACCCAGTACTTC	CASSPDSQWETQYF
TRBV4-3	.	TRBJ1-4	few	TGCGCCAGCAGCCCACTCGTCCCCTCGGGGGCAACTAATGAAAAACTGTTTTTT	CASSPLVPSGATNEKLFF
TRBV7-6	.	TRBJ2-2	.	TGTGCCAGCAGCTTAATTCCCGGGGAGCTGTTTTTT	CASSLIPGELFF
TRBV7-8	.	TRBJ2-7	.	TGTGCCAGCAGCTTAGCGGGCGGGCCAACCTACGAGCAGTACTTC	CASSLAGGPTYEQYF
TRBV20-1	TRBD1	TRBJ1-1	.	TGCAGTGCCAGGACAGGGGGATCCACTGAAGCTTTCTTT	CSARTGGSTEAFF
TRBV2	.	TRBJ2-1	.	TGTGCCAGCGGCACTACAGGGGGAGGCGGGAGTTGGTCCATCGGTGAGCAGTTCTTC	CASGTTGGGGSWSIGEQFF
TRBV7-2	.	TRBJ2-3	.	TGTGCCAGCAGCCTTATAGGGGCCAGCACAGATACGCAGTATTTT	CASSLIGASTDTQYF
TRBV12-3/TRBV12-4	.	TRBJ2-3	many	TGTGCCAGCAGTTTTTTGTTCGCGCAACGAAGCACAGATACGCAGTATTTT	CASSFLFAQRSTDTQYF
TRBV6-1	.	TRBJ1-5	few	TGTGCCAGCAGTGCGGGACGGAACAATCAGCCCCAGCATTTT	CASSAGRNNQPQHF
TRBV7-2	.	TRBJ2-2	.	TGTGCCAGCAGCTTACTGAACACCTGGGAGCTGTTTTTT	CASSLLNTWELFF
TRBV29-1	.	TRBJ1-1	many	TGCAGCGTGGAATCAGGGAGACGAGTGAACACTGAAGCTTTCTTT	CSVESGRRVNTEAFF
TRBV10-3	.	TRBJ2-5	.	TGTGCCATCAGTGCTGAAGAGACCCAGTACTTC	CAISAEETQYF
TRBV7-9	.	TRBJ1-2	.	TGTGCCAGCAGCGCTAGGATTAATGGCTACACCTTC	CASSARINGYTF
TRBV20-1	.	TRBJ2-3	few	TGCAGTGCGGTGGTTGGCGGGATCAGCACAGATACGCAGTATTTT	CSAVVGGISTDTQYF
TRBV7-8	.	TRBJ2-5	.	TGTGCCAGCAGCTTAGAGCTGCCTGATCAAGAGACCCAGTACTTC	CASSLELPDQETQYF
TRBV28	.	TRBJ2-2	many	TGTGCCAGCAGTTTGGTCAGGATATACACCGGGGAGCTGTTTTTT	CASSLVRIYTGELFF
TRBV7-3	TRBD2	TRBJ2-3	few	TGTGCCAGCAGCTCGCCTGGGACTAGCGGGAGGGGAACAGATACGCAGTATTTT	CASSSPGTSGRGTDTQYF
TRBV12-3/TRBV12-4	.	TRBJ2-5	many	TGTGCCAGCAGGGCCGGGCGTAACCAAGAGACCCAGTACTTC	CASRAGRNQETQYF
TRBV7-2	.	TRBJ2-2	many	TGTGCCAGCAGCTTAGCGGCGGGCGGGGAGCTGTTTTTT	CASSLAAGGELFF
TRBV11-2	.	TRBJ2-4	few	TGTGCCAGCACCCTAGAGTGGAATGTGCGGGGTTGGGCCAAAAACATTCAGTACTTC	CASTLEWNVRGWAKNIQYF
TRBV7-8	.	TRBJ2-7	few	TGTGCCAGCAGCTTAGGGGTCTCCTACGAGCAGTACTTC	CASSLGVSYEQYF
TRBV20-1	.	TRBJ2-7	.	TGCAGTGCTGTCCCCGGGACACTCTACGAGCAGTACTTC	CSAVPGTLYEQYF
TRBV24-1	TRBD2	TRBJ2-1	few	TGTGCCACCAGTGATACCCTGACGGCGGGGGGGCTCTACAATGAGCAGTTCTTC	CATSDTLTAGGLYNEQFF
TRBV10-2	.	TRBJ2-1	few	TGCGCCAGCAGGGAAAACGAGTTGGGGGGATACAATGAGCAGTTCTTC	CASRENELGGYNEQFF
TRBV4-1	TRBD1	TRBJ2-2	.	TGCGCCAGCAGCCATGGATCCGGGACAGCGAACACCGGGGAGCTGTTTTTT	CASSHGSGTANTGELFF
TRBV4-2	.	TRBJ1-4	.	TGTGCCAGCAGCAAAGGGGATAATTGGGAAAAACTGTTTTTT	CASSKGDNWEKLFF
TRBV3-1	.	TRBJ2-2	.	TGTGCCAGCAGCCAAGAGCGGACCCGTTGGGGAACCGGGGAGCTGTTTTTT	CASSQERTRWGTGELFF
TRBV3-1	.	TRBJ2-1	.	TGTGCCAGCAGCCCCCTCGGGGGATATACGATTAATGAGCAGTTCTTC	CASSPLGGYTINEQFF
TRBV12-3/TRBV12-4	.	TRBJ1-2	few	TGTGCCAGCAGTCCGTCCAGAATCTATGGCTACACCTTC	CASSPSRIYGYTF
TRBV7-9	.	TRBJ2-7	.	TGTGCCAGCAGCTTTGGGGAGTCCCCGTCCTACGAGCAGTACTTC	CASSFGESPSYEQYF
TRBV6-2/TRBV6-3	.	TRBJ1-1	.	TGTGCCAGCAGGGAGGGACATCTGAACACTGAAGCTTTCTTT	CASREGHLNTEAFF
TRBV7-9	TRBD2	TRBJ2-2	.	TGTGCCAGCAGGGACCTAGCGGGGTGGACCGGGGAGCTGTTTTTT	CASRDLAGWTGELFF
TRBV29-1	TRBD2	TRBJ2-1	few	TGCAGCGTTGAGGGACTAGAAATCTCCTACAATGAGCAGTTCTTC	CSVEGLEISYNEQFF
TRBV5-1	.	TRBJ2-4	.	TGCGCCAGCAGCCCCGGGAGCTGGCTGACCCTAGCCAAAAACATTCAGTACTTC	CASSPGSWLTLAKNIQYF
TRBV24-1	TRBD1	TRBJ2-2	many	TGTGCCACCAGTGATCCCGGACAGGGAGGAAACACCGGGGAGCTGTTTTTT	CATSDPGQGGNTGELFF
TRBV4-2	.	TRBJ2-7	.	TGTGCCAGCAGCCAATTATACCCCTCCGCCTACGAGCAGTACTTC	CASSQLYPSAYEQYF
TRBV4-1	.	TRBJ1-2	.	TGCGCCAGCAGCCTAGGGGTAACAGGGATAGGGGGCTACACCTTC	CASSLGVTGIGGYTF
TRBV11-2	.	TRBJ1-4	few	TGTGCCAGCAGCTTAGGACTTAATGAAAAACTGTTTTTT	CASSLGLNEKLFF
TRBV24-1	TRBD1	TRBJ2-7	few	TGTGCCACCTCTCCGGGACAGGGGCGTCACGAGCAGTACTTC	CATSPGQGRHEQYF
TRBV5-1	TRBD1	TRBJ2-7	.	TGCGCCAGCAGCTTGGTATCTAGAAACAGGGGATCCGAGCAGTACTTC	CASSLVSRNRGSEQYF
TRBV10-3	.	TRBJ2-5	.	TGTGCCATCAGCCGTGATGGGGTGGAGACCCAGTACTTC	CAISRDGVETQYF
TRBV20-1	.	TRBJ2-3	.	TGCAGTGCTAGAGATCAAGATACGCAGTATTTT	CSARDQDTQYF
TRBV5-1	.	TRBJ2-7	few	TGCGCCAGCAGCTTGGCCGTGGCAGGGGGGACCTACGAGCAGTACTTC	CASSLAVAGGTYEQYF
TRBV4-1	.	TRBJ2-5	.	TGCGCCAGCAGCCAAACCGGGGGGCCTTACGAGACCCAGTACTTC	CASSQTGGPYETQYF
TRBV4-1	.	TRBJ1-1	.	TGCGCCAGCAGCCAACCGGGAGTACCAAAAGCTTTCTTT	CASSQPGVPKAFF
TRBV15	.	TRBJ2-3	many	TGTGCCACCAGCAGAGACAGGAGGTCGGATACGCAGTATTTT	CATSRDRRSDTQYF
TRBV9	.	TRBJ1-2	medium-sized	TGTGCCAGCAGCGTAAGGGTAGACGACAGTAGCTATGGCTACACCTTC	CASSVRVDDSSYGYTF
TRBV20-1	TRBD1	TRBJ2-2	.	TGCAGTGCGACAGGGGCGACGAACACCGGGGAGCTGTTTTTT	CSATGATNTGELFF
TRBV6-4	TRBD1	TRBJ1-6	few	TGTGCCAGCAGTGTGGACAGGGGCATGGCTTCACCCCTCCACTTT	CASSVDRGMASPLHF